The 11 T cell receptor beta chains in this list originate from one sample, sequenced in a study of blood T cell repertoires in COVID-19. The protocol was immunoSEQ multiplex PCR, while the TCRdb copy is restricted to in-frame clones and leaves out a portion. The table records 200,000 to 250,000 clones, approximately 84% of them present only once. Sequenced input: peripheral blood. Receptor source: a man in his forties with active or convalescent COVID-19.

The chain has TRBV7-2 and TRBJ1-5; tentatively, D is TRBD1 (6 bases). V lost 1 base, J lost 7 bases, and 11 bases lay in between. The germline V gene has CDR1 SGHTA and CDR2 FQGNSA. The CDR3 loop spans 14 amino acids. The CDR3 sequence is CASSLGRGGQPQHF. The DNA of the CDR3 is TGTGCCAGCAGCTTAGGCAGGGGTGGCCAGCCCCAGCATTTT.

This clone was seen only a few times. The V and J genes are TRBV28 and TRBJ1-6, with a tentative D call TRBD1 (6 bases). This CDR3 region has 13 residues. V lost 5 bases, J lost 10 bases, and 12 bases lay in between. CDR1 and CDR2 (germline): MDHEN, SYDVKM. CDR3 DNA sequence: TGTGCCAGCAGTCAGGGGTACGGATCACCCCTCCACTTT. It codes for CASSQGYGSPLHF.

The chain carries TRBV28 and TRBJ2-5; 7 bases line up with TRBD2. Germline V CDR1 and CDR2: MDHEN, SYDVKM. There are 16 residues in the CDR3. V lost 4 bases, J lost 2 bases, and 10 bases stayed unmatched. In nucleotides, the CDR3 is TGTGCCAGCAGTTCTCGGACACCGGGGGGACAAGAGACCCAGTACTTC. Protein product: CASSSRTPGGQETQYF.

V usage is TRBV9 and J usage is TRBJ2-7; 10 positions agree with TRBD1. V shed 0 bases and J 2 bases; nucleotides not matched to a gene: 2. The germline V gene has CDR1 SGDLS and CDR2 YYNGEE. This CDR3 has 15 residues. The CDR3 DNA sequence: TGTGCCAGCAGCGTAGGAGGACAGGGGGCCTACGAGCAGTACTTC. Amino acid sequence: CASSVGGQGAYEQYF.

The chain employs TRBV2 and TRBJ1-2, with D possibly matching TRBD1 (6 bases). Germline CDR1 is SNHLY and CDR2 is FYNNEI. This CDR3 comprises 17 residues. V was shortened by 1 base and J by 7 bases, with 22 bases between the two germline ends. The CDR3 DNA is TGTGCCAGCAGTGAAGGCCTAGGGGCGGGGGGCTCGGCTGGCTACACCTTC. Protein product: CASSEGLGAGGSAGYTF.

The CDR3 nucleotides are TGCGCCAGCAGTGAGGGGCCCATGAACACTGAAGCTTTCTTT. This encodes CASSEGPMNTEAFF. The rearrangement joins TRBV10-1 to TRBJ1-1; D uncertain. The germline V and J ends were trimmed by 2 bases and 0 bases, with 7 bases remaining between them. The CDR3 length is 14 residues. Germline V gene sequence: CDR1 WNHNN, CDR2 SYGVQD (reference sequence).

The J gene is TRBJ2-7, the V gene TRBV3-1 (or the pseudogene TRBV3-2); 7 nucleotides align to TRBD2. The CDR3 sequence is 15 residues long. Per the germline V gene, CDR1 is LGHDT and CDR2 is YNNKEL (reference sequence). V shed 7 bases, J shed 6 bases, and the junction held 15 bases outside the gene matches. In DNA form, the CDR3 reads TGTGCCAGCACCTACCGGGACTACCCTCTCTCCGAGCAGTACTTC. Translated: CASTYRDYPLSEQYF.

J is TRBJ2-1 and V is TRBV10-2, with 9 nucleotides matching TRBD2. The CDR3 spans 14 residues. Germline V CDR1 and CDR2: WSHSY, SAAADI. The J segment lost 7 bases and the V segment lost 8 bases, leaving 9 bases of the junction unmatched. The chain's CDR3 is CASRVGLAMNEQFF. The DNA of the CDR3 is TGCGCCAGCCGAGTGGGACTAGCAATGAATGAGCAGTTCTTC.

The chain employs TRBV7-2 and TRBJ2-7, with D possibly TRBD1 on 7 matching bases. The CDR3 is 15 residues long. The germline V gene encodes CDR1 SGHTA and CDR2 FQGNSA. V gave up 5 bases and J gave up 4 bases, with 18 bases separating them. The DNA for the CDR3 is TGTGCCAGCAGCCCTTACAGGGGAGGTTTGTACGAGCAGTACTTC. Protein sequence: CASSPYRGGLYEQYF.

The genes are TRBV4-1 and TRBJ2-5; D may be TRBD2 (6 bases). The germline V gene encodes CDR1 MGHRA and CDR2 YSYEKL. The CDR3 is 16 amino acids. Trimming cost V 1 base and J 6 bases, with 18 bases left between them. The CDR3 protein is CASSQVPWGVGKTQYF. Here the CDR3 DNA reads TGCGCCAGCAGCCAAGTCCCCTGGGGGGTGGGGAAGACCCAGTACTTC.

This clone has just one count. V and J are TRBV2 and TRBJ1-4, with 8 bases lining up with TRBD1. CDR1 is SNHLY, CDR2 FYNNEI, per germline. Trimming removed 6 bases from V and 2 bases from J; junction bases left unmatched: 5. CDR3 length: 15 residues. The CDR3 here is CASSDRGRTNEKLFF. CDR3 sequence (DNA): TGTGCCAGCAGCGACAGGGGAAGGACTAATGAAAAACTGTTTTTT.